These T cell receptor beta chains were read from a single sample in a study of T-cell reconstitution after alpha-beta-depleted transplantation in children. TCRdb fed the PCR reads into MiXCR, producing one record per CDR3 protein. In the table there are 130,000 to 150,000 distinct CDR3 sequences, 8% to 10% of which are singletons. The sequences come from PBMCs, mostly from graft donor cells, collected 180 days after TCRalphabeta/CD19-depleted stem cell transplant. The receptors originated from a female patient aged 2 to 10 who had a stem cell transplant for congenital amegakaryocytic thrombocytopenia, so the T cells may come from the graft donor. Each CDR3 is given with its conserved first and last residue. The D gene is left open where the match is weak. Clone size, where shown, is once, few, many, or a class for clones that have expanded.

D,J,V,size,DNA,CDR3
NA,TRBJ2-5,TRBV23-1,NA,TGCGCCAGCAGTCAATGGGGGCCGCAAGAGACCCAGTACTTC,CASSQWGPQETQYF
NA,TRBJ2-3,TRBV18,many,TGTGCCAGCAGCCCCACAGATACGCAGTATTTT,CASSPTDTQYF
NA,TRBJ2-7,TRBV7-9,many,TGTGCCAGCAGCGGGGGGCAGGGTAAGCACTACGAGCAGTACTTC,CASSGGQGKHYEQYF
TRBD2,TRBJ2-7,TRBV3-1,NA,TGTGCCTGCAGCCAGCTCAGCCCGGGACTAGCGGGGGGCAACTACGAGCAGTACTTC,CACSQLSPGLAGGNYEQYF
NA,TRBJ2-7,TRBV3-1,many,TGTGCCAGCAGCCACGCTAGCGTGAAGTACGAGCAGTACTTC,CASSHASVKYEQYF
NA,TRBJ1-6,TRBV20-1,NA,TGCAGTGCTAGAGTGGGCGGCAGGATTATTTATAATTCACCCCTCCACTTT,CSARVGGRIIYNSPLHF
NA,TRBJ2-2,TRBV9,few,TGTGCCAGCAGCGTAGTGGGGACCGGGGAGCTGTTTTTT,CASSVVGTGELFF
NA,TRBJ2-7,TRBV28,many,TGTGCCAGCAGTTCGGCCGGACAACTATACGAGCAGTACTTC,CASSSAGQLYEQYF
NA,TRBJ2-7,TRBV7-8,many,TGTGCCAGCAGTTCGACCGTCGGCGACTACCGCTCCTACGAGCAGTACTTC,CASSSTVGDYRSYEQYF
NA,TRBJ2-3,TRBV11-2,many,TGTGCCAGCAGCCTTCAGCGGGCAGGAAGCACAGATACGCAGTATTTT,CASSLQRAGSTDTQYF
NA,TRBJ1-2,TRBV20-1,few,TGCAGTGCTAGGGAGGGTAGACAGCTTCAAGCTAACTATGGCTACACCTTC,CSAREGRQLQANYGYTF
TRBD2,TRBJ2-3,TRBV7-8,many,TGTGCCAGCAGCTCCCTAGCGGGAGGGAGAGATACGCAGTATTTT,CASSSLAGGRDTQYF
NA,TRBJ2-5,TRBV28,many,TGTGCCAGCAGTTCCAGGATTGGGATGGGGGAGACCCAGTACTTC,CASSSRIGMGETQYF
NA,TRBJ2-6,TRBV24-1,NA,TGTGCCACCAGTGATTCGACATCCTCTGGGGCCAACGTCCTGACTTTC,CATSDSTSSGANVLTF
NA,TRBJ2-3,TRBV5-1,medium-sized,TGCGCCTCCAGGGTGGAGGCGGATACGCAGTATTTT,CASRVEADTQYF
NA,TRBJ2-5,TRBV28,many,TGTGCCAGCACCGTGGGGGACGCTAGGACCCAGTACTTC,CASTVGDARTQYF
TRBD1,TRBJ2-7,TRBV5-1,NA,TGCGCCAGCAACCCCGGGACAGGGACCTACGAGCAGTACTTC,CASNPGTGTYEQYF
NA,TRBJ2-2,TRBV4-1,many,TGCGCCAGCAGCCAAGTACCCAGGGGCACCGGGGAGCTGTTTTTT,CASSQVPRGTGELFF
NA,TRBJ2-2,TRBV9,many,TGTGCCAGCAGCCCACCCTTGGGGATCGGGGAGCTGTTTTTT,CASSPPLGIGELFF
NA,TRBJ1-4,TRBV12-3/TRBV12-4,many,TGTGCCAGCAGTTACCAGGGGTCACTAGAAAAACTGTTTTTT,CASSYQGSLEKLFF
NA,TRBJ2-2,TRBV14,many,TGTGCCAGCAGCCAGATCTACCCCACCGGGGAGCTGTTTTTT,CASSQIYPTGELFF
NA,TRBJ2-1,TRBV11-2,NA,TGTGCCAGCTCACTTGGGCTAGCGACGGGTGAGCAGTTCTTC,CASSLGLATGEQFF
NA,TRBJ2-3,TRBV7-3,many,TGTGCCAGCAGCTATGATTTTTCCGATACGCAGTATTTT,CASSYDFSDTQYF
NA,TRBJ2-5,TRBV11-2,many,TGTGCCAGCAGCTGGACAATCCAAGAGACCCAGTACTTC,CASSWTIQETQYF
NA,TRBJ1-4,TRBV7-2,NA,TGTGCCAGCAGCCGGATTCGGGGGCATGAAAAACTGTTTTTT,CASSRIRGHEKLFF
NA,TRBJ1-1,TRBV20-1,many,TGCAGTGCCCCGCCCGGGACTGAAGCTTTCTTT,CSAPPGTEAFF
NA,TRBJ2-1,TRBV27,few,TGTGCCAGCAGTTATAACGACAGGAGGAATGAGCAGTTCTTC,CASSYNDRRNEQFF
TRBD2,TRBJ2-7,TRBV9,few,TGTGCCAGCAGCCCCCAAGGACTAGCGGGGACCTACGAGCAGTACTTC,CASSPQGLAGTYEQYF
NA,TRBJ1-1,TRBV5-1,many,TGCGCCAGCAGGGTTGGGACATGGGGCACTGAAGCTTTCTTT,CASRVGTWGTEAFF